These 15 T cell receptor beta chains originate from one sample sequenced in a study of blood T cell repertoires in COVID-19. Measured with immunoSEQ multiplex PCR; TCRdb has only the in-frame clones, and not every one. In the table there are some 160,000 clones, about 80% of which are singletons. The sequencing sample was made of PBMCs or T cells enriched from blood (not recorded which). All receptors come from a woman in her seventies in a cohort exposed to, infected with or recovered from COVID-19 (not recorded which).

The chain employs TRBV27 and TRBJ1-2; 9 bases fit TRBD1. With 1 base clipped from V and 2 bases from J, the junction kept 5 bases outside the gene matches. The germline V gene has CDR1 MNHEY and CDR2 SMNVEV (reference sequence). CDR3 length equals 16 residues. In DNA, the CDR3 is TGTGCCAGCAGTTTATTTGGACAGGGGAACAACTATGGCTACACCTTC. Translation: CASSLFGQGNNYGYTF.

The chain recombines TRBV2 with TRBJ1-1, with D unresolved. This CDR3 contains 14 residues. V dropped 4 bases and J dropped 0 bases, with 9 bases sitting between them. In germline, CDR1 is SNHLY, CDR2 FYNNEI. As DNA, the CDR3 is TGTGCCAGCAGTGGCGACACCGTGAACACTGAAGCTTTCTTT. Its protein product is CASSGDTVNTEAFF.

The chain recombines TRBV7-9 with TRBJ1-1; a weak D match, TRBD1 (6 bases). Trimming stripped 1 base from V and 6 bases from J, with 15 bases between. In germline, CDR1 is SEHNR, CDR2 FQNEAQ (reference sequence). The CDR3 is 15 residues long. The CDR3 DNA sequence: TGTGCCAGCAGCTTAGAGGGGGGGCTCTCAGCTGAAGCTTTCTTT. It yields the protein CASSLEGGLSAEAFF.

In nucleotides, the CDR3 is TGTGCCAGCAGGGCTTACATGAACACTGAAGCTTTCTTT. Its translation: CASRAYMNTEAFF. The chain couples TRBV28 to TRBJ1-1; D is ambiguous. CDR3 size: 13 residues. V lost 6 bases and J lost 0, with 8 bases in between. Germline V lookup: CDR1 MDHEN, CDR2 SYDVKM.

The sample holds a few counts of this clone. V is TRBV28 and J is TRBJ2-3; 9 bases align to TRBD2. There are 15 residues in the CDR3. Germline trimming cut 6 bases from V and 2 bases from J; bases unmatched to any gene: 6. Germline loops: CDR1 MDHEN, CDR2 SYDVKM. Here the CDR3 DNA reads TGTGCCAGCAGGACTAGCGGAACTACCACAGATACGCAGTATTTT. Residues: CASRTSGTTTDTQYF.

This clone showed up just a few times. Different DNA sequences within this sample yield the same CDR3. The genes are TRBV5-1 and TRBJ2-1, with D unclear. CDR1 is SGHRS, CDR2 YFSETQ, per germline. CDR3 length equals 14 residues. Trimming removed 0 bases at V and 2 bases at J, with 6 bases between. CDR3 residues: CASSLGQTYNEQFF. The CDR3 bases are TGCGCCAGCAGCTTGGGGCAGACCTACAATGAGCAGTTCTTC.

This clone was observed a few times. This chain joins TRBV19 and TRBJ1-5, with D tentatively TRBD1 (5 bases). The CDR3 length is 16 residues. CDR1 and CDR2 from the germline V gene are LNHDA and SQIVND (reference sequence). Trimming took 5 bases from V and 3 from J, leaving 17 bases between them. This CDR3 is CASSPHPTAYNQPQHF. CDR3 coding DNA: TGTGCCAGTAGTCCCCACCCGACAGCCTACAATCAGCCCCAGCATTTT.

The chain joins TRBV28 to TRBJ1-4; 10 bases line up with TRBD1. Germline V CDR1 and CDR2: MDHEN, SYDVKM. This CDR3 has 14 amino acids. V shed 5 bases, J shed 8 bases, and the junction held 5 bases outside the gene matches. CDR3 sequence (DNA): TGTGCCAGCAGTCAGGGGACAGGGGACGAAAAACTGTTTTTT. This codes for CASSQGTGDEKLFF.

The chain combines TRBV4-2 with TRBJ2-1; 11 bases agree with TRBD2. The length of the CDR3 is 16 residues. Trimming cost V 3 bases and J 10 bases; bases outside gene matches: 11. The germline gives CDR1 LGHNA, CDR2 YNFKEQ. CDR3 DNA sequence: TGTGCCAGCAGCCAGAGTGAACTAGCGGGAGCGGGGGAGCAGTTCTTC. It codes for CASSQSELAGAGEQFF.

V and J are TRBV28 and TRBJ2-3, with 8 bases fitting TRBD2. V shed 2 bases and J 7 bases; nucleotides not matched to a gene: 11. This CDR3 has 16 residues. Germline V gives CDR1 MDHEN, CDR2 SYDVKM. CDR3 residues: CASSLGRAGDVYTQYF. CDR3 DNA sequence: TGTGCCAGCAGTTTAGGACGAGCGGGAGATGTATATACGCAGTATTTT. The whole variable domain, remainder taken from reference TRBV28 and TRBJ2-3, is DVKVTQSSRYLVKRTGEKVFLECVQDMDHENMFWYRQDPGLGLRLIYFSYDVKMKEKGDIPEGYSVSREKKERFSLILESASTNQTSMYLCASSLGRAGDVYTQYFGPGTRLTVL.

The count of this clone is one. The J gene is TRBJ2-3, the V gene TRBV7-2; TRBD1 aligns across 7 bases. The CDR3 spans 13 residues. CDR1 SGHTA and CDR2 FQGNSA come from the germline V gene. J gave up 10 bases and V 5 bases, and 9 bases lay outside the gene matches. CDR3 nucleotides: TGTGCCAGCAGCACCACAGGGGATCGGGCGCAGTATTTT. Translated, it gives CASSTTGDRAQYF. Full variable domain (outside the CDR3, taken from reference TRBV7-2 and TRBJ2-3): GAGVSQSPSNKVTEKGKDVELRCDPISGHTALYWYRQSLGQGLEFLIYFQGNSAPDKSGLPSDRFSAERTGGSVSTLTIQRTQQEDSAVYLCASSTTGDRAQYFGPGTRLTVL.

V is TRBV7-6 and J is TRBJ1-4; D is ambiguous. CDR3 length equals 15 residues. With 1 base removed from V and 6 bases from J, the gap between germline ends came to 12 bases. Germline loops: CDR1 SGHVS, CDR2 FNYEAQ. The CDR3 sequence: CASSLGWRGDEKLFF. CDR3 bases: TGTGCCAGCAGCTTAGGGTGGAGAGGAGATGAAAAACTGTTTTTT.

This clone turned up a few times. V and J are TRBV5-1 and TRBJ2-3, with TRBD2 matching over 11 bases. The length of the CDR3 is 14 residues. The germline gives CDR1 SGHRS, CDR2 YFSETQ. V dropped 5 bases and J dropped 1; count of bases not matched to a gene: 0. Here the CDR3 DNA reads TGCGCCAGCAGGGGACTAGCGGGCACAGATACGCAGTATTTT. Its protein is CASRGLAGTDTQYF.

The chain joins TRBV12-3 or TRBV12-4 to TRBJ2-1; the D gene is possibly TRBD1 (5 bases). The CDR3 is 13 residues long. Trimming pared 3 bases from V and 5 bases from J, leaving 8 bases between. The CDR3 loop is CASSLLGDNEQFF. The CDR3 DNA follows: TGTGCCAGCAGTTTGCTAGGGGACAATGAGCAGTTCTTC.

This clone was detected only a few times. This chain links TRBV18 with TRBJ2-6; D may be TRBD1 (5 bases). Trimming cost V 3 bases and J 2 bases, with 8 bases left between them. The V gene's germline CDR1 is KGHSH and CDR2 LQKENI. The CDR3 runs 15 residues. CDR3 loop: CASSPTTAGANVLTF. As DNA, the CDR3 is TGTGCCAGCTCACCGACGACAGCTGGGGCCAACGTCCTGACTTTC.